These T cell receptor beta chains were read from a single sample in a study of cytomegalovirus exposure and HLA in healthy donors. Generated by immunoSEQ multiplex PCR, the TCRdb table keeps only in-frame clones and is missing some. The data contain under 300,000 clones, roughly 91% of them singletons. The material sequenced was PBMCs. Receptors originate from a girl aged 2 to 10 in good health and CMV-seronegative. Both conserved end residues are part of each CDR3. A D gene is named only where the DNA matches it firmly. Only part of the rows carry a size: once, few, many, or a class if the clone is expanded.

J | V | size | D | CDR3 | DNA
TRBJ1-1 | TRBV10-1 | NA | NA | CASSEYQGRNTEAFF | TGCGCCAGCAGTGAGTACCAGGGGAGGAACACTGAAGCTTTCTTT
TRBJ2-1 | TRBV2 | NA | NA | CASSEDRSSYNEQFF | TGTGCCAGCAGTGAAGACAGGAGCTCCTACAATGAGCAGTTCTTC
TRBJ1-2 | TRBV7-9 | NA | TRBD1 | CASSSRPGTGTSNYGYTF | TGTGCCAGCAGCTCCCGTCCCGGGACAGGAACTTCTAACTATGGCTACACCTTC
TRBJ2-7 | TRBV19 | once | TRBD2 | CASSYTSGSPLEQYF | TGTGCCAGTAGCTATACTAGCGGGAGCCCTCTCGAGCAGTACTTC
TRBJ2-7 | TRBV6-5 | NA | TRBD2 | CASRGGLAGGEQYF | TGTGCCAGCAGAGGCGGTTTAGCGGGGGGCGAGCAGTACTTC
TRBJ2-5 | TRBV13 | NA | NA | CASSKGHLQETQYF | TGTGCCAGCAGCAAGGGACACCTCCAAGAGACCCAGTACTTC
TRBJ1-1 | TRBV7-9 | NA | NA | CASSLPFRVNTEAFF | TGTGCCAGCAGCTTACCTTTTCGGGTAAACACTGAAGCTTTCTTT
TRBJ2-7 | TRBV5-5 | NA | TRBD1 | CASSLPGQPQGVLSYEQYF | TGTGCCAGCAGCTTGCCGGGACAGCCTCAGGGGGTTCTCTCCTACGAGCAGTACTTC
TRBJ2-2 | TRBV7-9 | NA | TRBD2 | CASRISGRIGGELFF | TGTGCCAGCAGAATTAGCGGGAGAATTGGCGGGGAGCTGTTTTTT
TRBJ1-5 | TRBV7-8 | NA | NA | CASSSTGLSNQPQHF | TGTGCCAGCAGCTCTACAGGGTTGAGCAATCAGCCCCAGCATTTT
TRBJ1-3 | TRBV7-9 | NA | NA | CSSSLSGFGNTIYF | TGTTCCAGCAGCCTATCGGGTTTCGGAAACACCATATATTTT
TRBJ1-1 | TRBV30 | NA | NA | CAWASLGSATNTEAFF | TGTGCCTGGGCTTCCCTCGGGTCTGCGACGAACACTGAAGCTTTCTTT
TRBJ2-3 | TRBV9 | NA | NA | CASSSSTDTQYF | TGTGCCAGCAGTTCTAGCACAGATACGCAGTATTTT
TRBJ1-6 | TRBV5-1 | NA | NA | CASSSRGNSPLHF | TGCGCCAGCAGCTCTAGAGGTAATTCACCCCTCCACTTT
TRBJ2-7 | TRBV28 | NA | TRBD2 | CASSLETGGLHYGQYF | TGTGCCAGCAGTTTAGAGACGGGGGGACTACACTACGGGCAGTACTTC
TRBJ1-4 | TRBV9 | NA | NA | CASSPTGTSNEKLFF | TGTGCCAGCAGCCCGACCGGGACAAGTAATGAAAAACTGTTTTTT
TRBJ2-2 | TRBV25-1 | NA | TRBD1 | CASSDLGQGSTGELFF | TGTGCCAGCAGTGACTTAGGACAGGGCAGCACCGGGGAGCTGTTTTTT
TRBJ1-1 | TRBV25-1 | NA | NA | CASTPREGPGTEAFF | TGTGCCAGCACCCCCCGGGAGGGCCCGGGCACTGAAGCTTTCTTT
TRBJ2-1 | TRBV11-2 | NA | NA | CASAGRGNEQFF | TGTGCCAGCGCTGGACGGGGAAATGAGCAGTTCTTC
TRBJ1-1 | TRBV7-9 | NA | NA | CASSPWGQGSVQVEAFF | TGTGCCAGCAGCCCCTGGGGTCAGGGTTCGGTTCAGGTCGAAGCTTTCTTT
TRBJ2-1 | TRBV10-1 | few | NA | CASSRTGTGTYNEQFF | TGCGCCAGCAGTAGAACCGGGACTGGAACCTACAATGAGCAGTTCTTC
TRBJ2-5 | TRBV7-9 | once | TRBD2 | CASSSGLAGEETQYF | TGTGCCAGCAGCTCGGGACTAGCGGGGGAAGAGACCCAGTACTTC
TRBJ2-7 | TRBV5-1 | NA | TRBD1 | CASSPRTGGTYEQYF | TGCGCCAGCAGCCCTAGGACAGGGGGGACCTACGAGCAGTACTTC
TRBJ1-1 | TRBV18 | NA | NA | CASSPLRVTEAFF | TGTGCCAGCTCACCACTCAGGGTCACTGAAGCTTTCTTT
TRBJ1-1 | TRBV29-1 | once | TRBD1 | CSVGAQGPPTGDTEAFF | TGCAGCGTTGGGGCACAGGGGCCCCCCACGGGGGACACTGAAGCTTTCTTT
TRBJ2-2 | TRBV28 | NA | NA | CASSFLFHTGELFF | TGTGCCAGCAGTTTCCTCTTTCACACCGGGGAGCTGTTTTTT
TRBJ2-2 | TRBV29-1 | NA | NA | CSVEAGQGTGELFF | TGCAGCGTTGAGGCGGGGCAAGGAACCGGGGAGCTGTTTTTT
TRBJ2-3 | TRBV6-6 | NA | NA | CASRPTGNTDTQYF | TGTGCCAGCAGGCCGACAGGAAACACAGATACGCAGTATTTT
TRBJ2-7 | TRBV11-2 | once | TRBD2 | CASSLDLAVSYEQYF | TGTGCCAGCAGCTTAGATCTAGCGGTGAGCTACGAGCAGTACTTC
TRBJ2-1 | TRBV7-6 | NA | NA | CASSLGASLTNEQFF | TGTGCCAGCAGCTTAGGGGCTAGCCTTACCAATGAGCAGTTCTTC
TRBJ2-1 | TRBV27 | NA | NA | CASSPEKRAQFF | TGTGCCAGCAGCCCTGAGAAGAGGGCCCAGTTCTTC
TRBJ2-2 | TRBV5-4 | once | NA | CASSPRNGELFF | TGTGCCAGCAGCCCCAGGAACGGGGAGCTGTTTTTT
TRBJ2-3 | TRBV28 | once | TRBD2 | CASRPTSGPHTDTQYF | TGTGCCAGCAGACCTACTAGCGGGCCTCACACGGATACGCAGTATTTT
TRBJ1-1 | TRBV4-2 | NA | NA | CASSQEVGVSTEAFF | TGTGCCAGCAGCCAAGAGGTAGGGGTGAGCACTGAAGCTTTCTTT
TRBJ1-1 | TRBV6-5 | NA | NA | CAVRQTGNTEAFF | TGTGCCGTACGACAGACAGGGAACACTGAAGCTTTCTTT